The 5 T cell receptor beta chains in this list originate from one sample, sequenced in a study of T cell repertoires in cytomegalovirus infection. TCRdb analysed the reads with MiXCR anew, one entry per CDR3 protein. Among around 230,000 distinct CDR3 sequences listed, approximately 6.7% were seen once. Sequencing input: PBMCs. The receptors were gathered from a human donor in good health (CMV status not recorded). Some clones in this sample may be carry-over from other donors' samples.

The chain combines TRBV7-2 with TRBJ2-5, with 9 bases that match TRBD2. The CDR3 totals 18 residues. Germline V gene sequence: CDR1 SGHTA, CDR2 FQGNSA. V lost 3 bases, J lost 2 bases, and 13 bases stayed unmatched. The CDR3 reads CASSFPRAGGPGQETQYF. The CDR3, as DNA: TGTGCCAGCAGCTTCCCGCGGGCGGGGGGGCCGGGGCAAGAGACCCAGTACTTC.

This clonotype was counted at least ten times. The gene calls are TRBV7-9 and TRBJ1-1; D possibly corresponds to TRBD1 (6 bases). Germline assignment: CDR1 SEHNR and CDR2 FQNEAQ (reference sequence). The CDR3 loop spans 16 amino acids. V dropped 1 base and J dropped 1 base, with 13 bases sitting between them. CDR3 in DNA: TGTGCCAGCAGCTTAGGTGGGGGCAGGGCGAACACTGAAGCTTTCTTT. Its protein is CASSLGGGRANTEAFF.

At least ten counts were recorded for this clonotype. The chain combines TRBV7-2 with TRBJ1-1; D is unclear. The CDR3 length is 15 residues. V dropped 1 base and J dropped 4 bases, with 13 bases sitting between them. CDR1 SGHTA and CDR2 FQGNSA come from the germline V gene. The CDR3 sequence is CASSLDGPSSTEAFF. The CDR3 region has the DNA TGTGCCAGCAGCTTAGACGGCCCCTCGAGCACTGAAGCTTTCTTT.

This clonotype was observed many times. V and J are TRBV5-4 and TRBJ2-1, with D perhaps assigned TRBD1 or TRBD2 (7 bases each). V was cut by 3 bases and J by 7 bases, with 20 bases left in between. The CDR3 is made up of 16 amino acids. Looked up from germline, CDR1 is SGHNT and CDR2 is YYREEE (reference sequence). The CDR3 nucleotides are TGTGCCAGCAGCTCGGCTACCAGCGGGGACAGAAATGAGCAGTTCTTC. Its translation is CASSSATSGDRNEQFF.

This chain links TRBV5-1 with TRBJ2-3; 7 nucleotides line up with TRBD1. The CDR3 consists of 14 residues. Germline CDR1 is SGHRS and CDR2 is YFSETQ. V shed 2 bases and J 3 bases; nucleotides not matched to a gene: 3. In DNA form, the CDR3 reads TGCGCCAGCAGCTTACAGGGGCTTACAGATACGCAGTATTTT. Protein product: CASSLQGLTDTQYF. The full variable domain, rest sourced from reference TRBV5-1 and TRBJ2-3, is KAGVTQTPRYLIKTRGQQVTLSCSPISGHRSVSWYQQTPGQGLQFLFEYFSETQRNKGNFPGRFSGRQFSNSRSEMNVSTLELGDSALYLCASSLQGLTDTQYFGPGTRLTVL.